The next 32 T cell receptor beta chains were all read from a single sample in a study of blood T cells in healthy people across ages. Together with a sample-barcoded 5' primer, a J-beta primer mix was included in a second PCR lasting about 7 to 11 cycles. TCRdb analysed the 5' RACE reads with MiXCR anew, one entry per CDR3 protein. The sample records nearly 800,000 distinct CDR3 sequences, 20% to 25% being singletons. This sample also appeared in a second study, on T cells of mothers and their children.

Specimen: blood. All receptors derive from a boy aged 5-17 years in good health.

This clonotype was seen a handful of times. The J gene is TRBJ2-5, the V gene TRBV12-3 or TRBV12-4, with D unclear. The J call is in doubt because the DNA end fits TRBJ2-1 better. This CDR3 region has 13 residues. The chain's CDR3 is CASSLNYRNEQFF. As DNA, the CDR3 is TGTGCCAGCAGTTTAAACTATCGCAATGAGCAGTTCTTC.

The genes are TRBV7-9 and TRBJ2-7, with TRBD1 matching 7 bases. J gave up 1 base and V 9 bases, and 9 bases lay outside the gene matches. Germline CDR1 SEHNR, CDR2 FQNEAQ (reference sequence). This CDR3 has 14 amino acids. The chain's CDR3 is CASLTGTESYEQYF. In DNA form, the CDR3 reads TGTGCCAGTCTCACCGGGACAGAATCCTACGAGCAGTACTTC.

The chain couples TRBV21-1 to TRBJ1-2; the table names TRBD1, a call not compared with the DNA. TRBV21-1 has pseudogene status. CDR3 length equals 16 residues. CDR3 in DNA: TGTGCCAGCTCTCAAAAGGGTCCGGGACAGGGGGATGGCTACACCTTC. Protein: CASSQKGPGQGDGYTF.

V gene TRBV15 combines with J gene TRBJ1-1; TRBD1 matches 8 bases. This CDR3 has 17 amino acids. Trimming took 2 bases from V and 1 from J; bases not matched to a gene: 9. Germline CDR1 and CDR2: LNHNV and YYDKDF (reference sequence). The CDR3 loop is CATSRSRTGSRNTEAFF. CDR3 nucleotides: TGTGCCACCAGCAGATCTAGGACAGGGTCCAGGAACACTGAAGCTTTCTTT.

This clonotype was observed a handful of times. The chain links TRBV7-9 to TRBJ2-5; D ambiguous. This CDR3 has 13 amino acids. V lost 2 bases to trimming and J lost 0 bases, with 4 bases between them. CDR1 and CDR2 from the germline V gene are SEHNR and FQNEAQ (reference sequence). The CDR3 loop reads CASSLSYQETQYF. The CDR3 DNA is TGTGCCAGCAGCTTATCGTACCAAGAGACCCAGTACTTC. The full variable domain, completed using reference TRBV7-9 and TRBJ2-5, is DTGVSQNPRHKITKRGQNVTFRCDPISEHNRLYWYRQTLGQGPEFLTYFQNEAQLEKSRLLSDRFSAERPKGSFSTLEIQRTEQGDSAMYLCASSLSYQETQYFGPGTRLLVL.

A few counts support this clonotype. The V and J genes are TRBV6-6 and TRBJ2-3; the D gene is possibly TRBD2 (6 bases). Trimming removed 5 bases from V and 4 bases from J, with 13 bases in between. Germline V gene lookup returns CDR1 MNHNY and CDR2 SVGAGI (reference sequence). CDR3 length: 14 residues. This CDR3 is CASSPGGAADTQYF. The CDR3 nucleotides are TGTGCCAGCAGTCCCGGGGGTGCCGCAGATACGCAGTATTTT.

The chain has TRBV24-1 and TRBJ2-2; a weak D match, TRBD1 (5 bases). The CDR3 contains 17 residues. V lost 3 bases, J lost 2 bases, and 15 bases lay in between. Germline CDR1 is KGHDR and CDR2 is SFDVKD. The CDR3, as DNA: TGTGCCACCAGTGATACCCTTTCGACAGCAAACACCGGGGAGCTGTTTTTT. Protein sequence: CATSDTLSTANTGELFF.

The chain employs TRBV10-3 and TRBJ2-7, with 7 bases lining up with TRBD1. This CDR3 contains 12 residues. The trim removed 11 bases at V and 2 bases at J, leaving 6 bases unmatched. From germline, CDR1 is ENHRY and CDR2 SYGVKD. CDR3 nucleotide sequence: TGTGCCGCATCACAGGGGACCTACGAGCAGTACTTC. Its protein product is CAASQGTYEQYF.

This clonotype was picked up a small number of times. This chain connects TRBV30 to TRBJ2-5, with 7 positions matching TRBD2. This CDR3 is 13 amino acids long. The germline V gene encodes CDR1 GTSNPN and CDR2 SVGIG (reference sequence). V was pared by 2 bases and J by 3 bases, with 3 bases of the junction left unmatched. Here the CDR3 reads CAWSRLAEETQYF. The CDR3 region has the DNA TGTGCCTGGAGTCGCCTAGCGGAAGAGACCCAGTACTTC. Using reference TRBV30 and TRBJ2-5 for the parts outside the CDR3, the full variable domain is SQTIHQWPATLVQPVGSPLSLECTVEGTSNPNLYWYRQAAGRGLQLLFYSVGIGQISSEVPQNLSASRPQDRQFILSSKKLLLSDSGFYLCAWSRLAEETQYFGPGTRLLVL.

The chain is built from TRBV15 and TRBJ2-5; a possible D gene is TRBD1 (5 bases). The V and J ends lost 0 bases and 3 bases respectively, with 17 bases between them. In germline, CDR1 is LNHNV, CDR2 YYDKDF (reference sequence). This CDR3 has 17 residues. As DNA, the CDR3 is TGTGCCACCAGCAGAGATAGAGACAGCTACGTTGAAGAGACCCAGTACTTC. Protein product: CATSRDRDSYVEETQYF.

This clonotype was detected many times. The chain employs TRBV14 and TRBJ2-1, with D maybe TRBD2 (5 bases). CDR3 length: 16 amino acids. Trimming took 0 bases from V and 1 from J, leaving 10 bases between them. The germline gives CDR1 SGHDN, CDR2 FVKESK. The CDR3 DNA reads TGTGCCAGCAGCCAAGAAGTAAGAGGGTCCTACAATGAGCAGTTCTTC. Translation: CASSQEVRGSYNEQFF.

The V and J genes are TRBV7-9 and TRBJ1-2; the D gene is possibly TRBD1 (5 bases). The germline V gene has CDR1 SEHNR and CDR2 FQNEAQ (reference sequence). The V end was cut by 5 bases, the J end by 1 base, with 23 bases between. The CDR3 length is 18 residues. Here the CDR3 DNA reads TGTGCCAGCAGCCCGTCAATCCCCATGTTGGGGGATAACTATGGCTACACCTTC. It is translated as CASSPSIPMLGDNYGYTF.

This clonotype was seen more than once but under ten times. The CDR3 sequence: CAIGGSLETQYF. CDR3 coding DNA: TGTGCCATCGGGGGGAGTCTGGAGACCCAGTACTTC. The rearrangement links TRBV10-3 to TRBJ2-5, with TRBD2 as a possible D gene (6 bases). Looked up from germline, CDR1 is ENHRY and CDR2 is SYGVKD. V gave up 8 bases and J gave up 5 bases, with 12 bases separating them. CDR3 length: 12 residues.

The chain combines TRBV6-1 with TRBJ2-1; 12 nucleotides line up with TRBD2. Trimming removed 5 bases from V and 10 bases from J; junction bases left unmatched: 9. Germline V gene lookup returns CDR1 MNHNS and CDR2 SASEGT. CDR3 length equals 15 residues. The CDR3 protein is CASSLAGGLFWEQFF. The CDR3 DNA sequence: TGTGCCAGCAGTCTAGCGGGGGGGCTTTTCTGGGAGCAGTTCTTC.

This clonotype has just a few counts. The rearrangement links TRBV24-1 to TRBJ2-2; the D call may be TRBD1 or TRBD2 (5 bases each). Germline values: CDR1 KGHDR, CDR2 SFDVKD. The V gene lost 1 base and the J gene lost 6 bases, with 14 bases spanning the gap. The CDR3 totals 16 residues. CDR3 DNA sequence: TGTGCCACCAGTGATTTTAGGGACGGGCTGGCCGGGGAGCTGTTTTTT. Translation: CATSDFRDGLAGELFF.

This sequence joins TRBV27 and TRBJ2-5; 10 nucleotides line up with TRBD1. CDR1 and CDR2 (germline): MNHEY, SMNVEV (reference sequence). Germline trimming cut 6 bases from V and 6 bases from J; bases unmatched to any gene: 10. This CDR3 is 15 amino acids long. In nucleotides, the CDR3 is TGTGCCAGCAGAGACGGGACAGGGGTAAAAAAGACCCAGTACTTC. The encoded protein is CASRDGTGVKKTQYF.

The CDR3 loop is CASDGSPSRTDNQPQHF. As DNA, the CDR3 is TGTGCCAGCGACGGGTCCCCCTCCCGGACAGACAATCAGCCCCAGCATTTT. This sequence joins TRBV9 and TRBJ1-5; D perhaps matches TRBD1 (6 bases). Germline V gene sequence: CDR1 SGDLS, CDR2 YYNGEE. Trimming stripped 7 bases from V and 3 bases from J, with 23 bases between. The length of the CDR3 is 17 residues.

This chain joins TRBV2 and TRBJ2-3; 8 bases match TRBD2. Germline CDR1 is SNHLY and CDR2 is FYNNEI. With V trimmed by 7 bases and J by 4 bases, 7 bases remained unmatched. The CDR3 spans 14 residues. The CDR3 region is CASTLRGGADTQYF. The CDR3 coding sequence is TGTGCCAGCACCCTACGGGGGGGAGCAGATACGCAGTATTTT.

CDR3 nucleotides: TGCAGCGTTCACGTAAAGACAGAATACGAGCAGTACTTC. This codes for CSVHVKTEYEQYF. The J gene is TRBJ2-7, the V gene TRBV29-1; maybe TRBD1 (5 bases). Germline CDR1 SQVTM, CDR2 ANQGSEA. The ends were cut back, 5 bases at V and 4 bases at J, with 15 bases in the middle. The CDR3 contains 13 residues.

Concerning this clonotype: No conserved phenylalanine or tryptophan ends this CDR3, so it is likely a read error. The chain joins TRBV29-1 to TRBJ1-1; D is undetermined. Germline V gene lookup returns CDR1 SQVTM and CDR2 ANQGSEA. The V end was cut by 3 bases, the J end by 1 base, with 9 bases between. The CDR3 covers 13 residues. Written as DNA, the CDR3 is TGCAGCGTTGAGGGCCGGACGAACACTGAAGCTTTCTCT. It translates to CSVEGRTNTEAFS.

This clonotype was counted once. The genes are TRBV7-9 and TRBJ1-2, with no clear D. Trimming cost V 5 bases and J 4 bases, with 20 bases left between them. The CDR3 extends over 16 amino acids. The germline V gene has CDR1 SEHNR and CDR2 FQNEAQ (reference sequence). For the CDR3, the DNA is TGTGCCAGCAGCCCCGTTGGACGGCACAGCCTCTATGGCTACACCTTC. It specifies CASSPVGRHSLYGYTF.

This clonotype was detected a few times. The J gene is TRBJ2-5, the V gene TRBV20-1; D unclear. Trimming pared 0 bases from V and 2 bases from J, leaving 25 bases between. Per the germline V gene, CDR1 is DFQATT and CDR2 is SNEGSKA (reference sequence). CDR3 size: 19 residues. CDR3 region: CSARDLSSVWQAQQETQYF. In DNA form, the CDR3 reads TGCAGTGCTAGAGATCTTTCATCAGTCTGGCAGGCCCAACAAGAGACCCAGTACTTC.

The J gene is TRBJ1-1, the V gene TRBV20-1; maybe TRBD1 (6 bases). The germline CDR1 and CDR2 sequences are DFQATT and SNEGSKA (reference sequence). This CDR3 region has 12 residues. The germline V and J ends were trimmed by 6 bases and 11 bases, with 19 bases remaining between them. CDR3 sequence: CSAQNGGAGAFF. CDR3 bases: TGCAGTGCACAAAACGGGGGGGCCGGGGCTTTCTTT.

In the case of this clonotype: A read error may account for a junction end that differs from germline. The gene calls are TRBV9 and TRBJ2-2, with D perhaps matching TRBD1 or TRBD2 (5 bases each). The CDR3 sequence is 16 residues long. Germline CDR1 SGDLS, CDR2 YYNGEE. CDR3 residues: CASSVASGTSTGELFF. The CDR3 DNA reads TGTGCCAGTAGCGTAGCTTCAGGGACGAGCACCGGGGAGCTGTTTTTT. The full variable domain, completed using reference TRBV9 and TRBJ2-2, is DSGVTQTPKHLITATGQRVTLRCSPRSGDLSVYWYQQSLDQGLQFLIQYYNGEERAKGNILERFSAQQFPDLHSELNLSSLELGDSALYFCASSVASGTSTGELFFGEGSRLTVL.

This clonotype was recorded once. The chain joins TRBV7-3 to TRBJ2-1; TRBD2 aligns across 9 bases. V shed 5 bases and J 0 bases; nucleotides not matched to a gene: 5. The CDR3 is 16 residues long. Germline CDR1 SGHTA, CDR2 FQGTGA. The DNA for the CDR3 is TGTGCCAGCAGCGCCAATAGCGGGAGCTCCTACAATGAGCAGTTCTTC. It encodes CASSANSGSSYNEQFF.

CDR3 sequence: CASSLGRQATGSNEKLFF. CDR3 coding DNA: TGTGCCAGCAGCTTGGGTCGGCAGGCCACAGGATCTAATGAAAAACTGTTTTTT. This chain uses TRBV7-8 with TRBJ1-4, with D tentatively TRBD1 (5 bases). The CDR3 runs 18 residues. Trimming removed 3 bases at V and 3 bases at J, with 20 bases between. CDR1 SGHVS and CDR2 FQNEAQ come from the germline V gene.

This clonotype was detected a few times. This chain links TRBV20-1 with TRBJ1-1; 9 nucleotides match TRBD1. The germline gives CDR1 DFQATT, CDR2 SNEGSKA (reference sequence). Trimming at V came to 2 bases and at J to 5 bases, leaving 12 bases not matched to a gene. This CDR3 region has 16 residues. The DNA of the CDR3 is TGCAGTGCTAGACACAACTTGGGACAGGGAGGGACTGAAGCTTTCTTT. This sequence encodes CSARHNLGQGGTEAFF.

This clonotype was seen only a few times. The genes are TRBV15 and TRBJ2-3, with no clear D. There are 14 residues in the CDR3. The V gene lost 3 bases and the J gene lost 5 bases, with 12 bases spanning the gap. Germline CDR1 and CDR2: LNHNV and YYDKDF (reference sequence). The chain's CDR3 is CATSRSGVGDTQYF. The CDR3 region has the DNA TGTGCCACCAGCAGGTCGGGCGTAGGAGATACGCAGTATTTT.

The CDR3 loop is CSVRQSGTDTQYF. In DNA form, the CDR3 reads TGCAGCGTAAGACAAAGCGGAACGGATACGCAGTATTTT. The chain employs TRBV29-1 and TRBJ2-3; tentative D call: TRBD2 (5 bases). The CDR3 has 13 residues. The ends were cut back, 6 bases at V and 6 bases at J, with 16 bases in the middle. Germline lookup yields CDR1 SQVTM and CDR2 ANQGSEA.

This clonotype was observed at least ten times. V and J are TRBV4-1 and TRBJ2-1; 8 nucleotides agree with TRBD2. This CDR3 spans 15 amino acids. Trimming at V came to 1 base and at J to 8 bases, leaving 7 bases not matched to a gene. Per germline, CDR1 MGHRA and CDR2 YSYEKL. CDR3 bases: TGCGCCAGCAGCCAAGCGGGACTAGGGATTGATGAGCAGTTCTTC. This translates into CASSQAGLGIDEQFF.

The chain recombines TRBV7-2 with TRBJ1-2; D is undetermined. Looked up from germline, CDR1 is SGHTA and CDR2 is FQGNSA. This CDR3 spans 11 amino acids. Trimming cost V 5 bases and J 5 bases, with 6 bases left between them. The CDR3 nucleotides are TGTGCCAGCAGCGTCGGATATGGCTACACCTTC. It translates to CASSVGYGYTF.

CDR3 loop: CASSLGAGQDEQYF. The CDR3, as DNA: TGTGCCAGCAGCTTAGGGGCAGGGCAGGACGAGCAGTACTTC. The chain links TRBV13 to TRBJ2-7; the D gene is possibly TRBD1 (5 bases). V was trimmed by 0 bases and J by 5 bases, leaving 11 bases between them. CDR3 size: 14 residues. The germline CDR1 and CDR2 sequences are PRHDT and FYEKMQ (reference sequence).